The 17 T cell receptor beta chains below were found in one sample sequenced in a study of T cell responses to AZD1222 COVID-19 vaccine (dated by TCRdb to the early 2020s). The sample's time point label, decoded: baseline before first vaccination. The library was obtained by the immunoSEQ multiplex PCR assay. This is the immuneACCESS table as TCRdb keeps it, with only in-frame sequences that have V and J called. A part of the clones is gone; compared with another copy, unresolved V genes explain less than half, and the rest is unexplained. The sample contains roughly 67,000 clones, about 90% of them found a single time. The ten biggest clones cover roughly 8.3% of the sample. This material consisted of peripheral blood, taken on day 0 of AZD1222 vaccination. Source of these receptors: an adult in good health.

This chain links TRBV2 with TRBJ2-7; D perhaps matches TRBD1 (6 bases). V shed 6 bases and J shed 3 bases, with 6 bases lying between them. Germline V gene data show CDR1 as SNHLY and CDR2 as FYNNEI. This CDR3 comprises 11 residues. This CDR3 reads CASRDSYEQYF. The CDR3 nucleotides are TGTGCCAGCAGGGACAGCTACGAGCAGTACTTC.

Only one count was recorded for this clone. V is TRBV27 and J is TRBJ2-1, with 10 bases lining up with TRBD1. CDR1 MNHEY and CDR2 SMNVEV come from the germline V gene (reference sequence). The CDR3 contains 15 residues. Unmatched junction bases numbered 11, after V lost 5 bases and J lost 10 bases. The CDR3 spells CASSPGTGAGGEQFF. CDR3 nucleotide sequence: TGTGCCAGCAGTCCGGGGACAGGGGCTGGTGGAGAGCAGTTCTTC.

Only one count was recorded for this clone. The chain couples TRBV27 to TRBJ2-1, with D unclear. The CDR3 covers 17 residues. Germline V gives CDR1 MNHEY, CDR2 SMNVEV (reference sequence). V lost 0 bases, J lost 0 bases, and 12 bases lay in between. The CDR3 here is CASSLSVWESSYNEQFF. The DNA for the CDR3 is TGTGCCAGCAGTTTATCGGTCTGGGAAAGCTCCTACAATGAGCAGTTCTTC.

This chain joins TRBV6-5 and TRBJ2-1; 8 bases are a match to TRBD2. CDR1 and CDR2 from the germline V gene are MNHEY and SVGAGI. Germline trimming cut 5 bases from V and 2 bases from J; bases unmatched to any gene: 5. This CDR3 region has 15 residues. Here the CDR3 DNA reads TGTGCCAGCAGTCCCGGGACTAGTCCCTACAATGAGCAGTTCTTC. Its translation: CASSPGTSPYNEQFF.

CDR3 sequence: CASSLGGMNTEAFF. CDR3 nucleotide sequence: TGTGCCAGCAGCTTAGGGGGCATGAACACTGAAGCTTTCTTT. The V gene is TRBV7-9, the J gene TRBJ1-1; maybe TRBD1 (5 bases). V shed 1 base and J shed 0 bases, with 6 bases lying between them. CDR1 and CDR2 from the germline V gene are SEHNR and FQNEAQ (reference sequence). This CDR3 region has 14 residues.

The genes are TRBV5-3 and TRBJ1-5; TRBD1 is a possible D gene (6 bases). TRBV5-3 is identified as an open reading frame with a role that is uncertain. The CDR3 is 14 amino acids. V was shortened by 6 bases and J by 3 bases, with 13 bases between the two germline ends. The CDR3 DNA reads TGTGCCAGAAAAGTGAACAGGGTCAATCAGCCCCAGCATTTT. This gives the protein CARKVNRVNQPQHF.

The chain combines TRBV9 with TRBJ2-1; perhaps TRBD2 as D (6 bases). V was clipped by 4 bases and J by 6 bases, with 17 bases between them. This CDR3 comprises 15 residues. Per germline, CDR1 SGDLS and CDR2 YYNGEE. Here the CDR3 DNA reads TGTGCCAGCAGCCCTGGGGTACTGGGAGGCAATGAGCAGTTCTTC. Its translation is CASSPGVLGGNEQFF.

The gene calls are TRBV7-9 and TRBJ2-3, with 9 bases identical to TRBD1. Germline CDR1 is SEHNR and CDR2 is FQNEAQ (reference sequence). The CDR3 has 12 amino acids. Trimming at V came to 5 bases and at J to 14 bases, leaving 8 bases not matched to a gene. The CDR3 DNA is TGTGCCAGCAGCCTACAGGGGGCGCGTATGTATTTT. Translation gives CASSLQGARMYF. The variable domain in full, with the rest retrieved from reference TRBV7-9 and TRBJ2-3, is DTGVSQNPRHKITKRGQNVTFRCDPISEHNRLYWYRQTLGQGPEFLTYFQNEAQLEKSRLLSDRFSAERPKGSFSTLEIQRTEQGDSAMYLCASSLQGARMYFGPGTRLTVL.

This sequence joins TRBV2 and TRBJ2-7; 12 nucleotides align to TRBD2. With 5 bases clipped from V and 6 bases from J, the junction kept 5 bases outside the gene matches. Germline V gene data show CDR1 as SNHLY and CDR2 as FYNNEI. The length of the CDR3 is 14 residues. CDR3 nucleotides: TGTGCCAGCAGTCTTCAGGGACTAGCGGGCGAGCAGTACTTC. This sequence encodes CASSLQGLAGEQYF. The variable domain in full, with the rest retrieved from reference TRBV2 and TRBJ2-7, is EPEVTQTPSHQVTQMGQEVILRCVPISNHLYFYWYRQILGQKVEFLVSFYNNEISEKSEIFDDQFSVERPDGSNFTLKIRSTKLEDSAMYFCASSLQGLAGEQYFGPGTRLTVT.

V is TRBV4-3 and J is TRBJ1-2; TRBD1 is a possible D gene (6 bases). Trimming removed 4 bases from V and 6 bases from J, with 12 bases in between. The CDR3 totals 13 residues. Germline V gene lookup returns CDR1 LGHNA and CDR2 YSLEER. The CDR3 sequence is CASSRTQGDGYTF. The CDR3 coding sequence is TGCGCCAGCAGCCGAACACAGGGTGATGGCTACACCTTC.

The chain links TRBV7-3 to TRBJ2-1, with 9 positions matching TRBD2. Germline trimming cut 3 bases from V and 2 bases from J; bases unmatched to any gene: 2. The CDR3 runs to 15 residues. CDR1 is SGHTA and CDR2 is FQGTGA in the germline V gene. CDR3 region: CASSFLAGPYNEQFF. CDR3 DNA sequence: TGTGCCAGCAGCTTCCTAGCGGGACCCTACAATGAGCAGTTCTTC.

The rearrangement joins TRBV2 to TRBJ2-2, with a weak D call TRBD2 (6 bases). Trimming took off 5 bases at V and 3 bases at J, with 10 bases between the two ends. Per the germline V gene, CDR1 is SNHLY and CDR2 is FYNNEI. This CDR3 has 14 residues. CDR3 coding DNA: TGTGCCAGCAGTCAGAGCGGGTACACCGGGGAGCTGTTTTTT. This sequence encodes CASSQSGYTGELFF.

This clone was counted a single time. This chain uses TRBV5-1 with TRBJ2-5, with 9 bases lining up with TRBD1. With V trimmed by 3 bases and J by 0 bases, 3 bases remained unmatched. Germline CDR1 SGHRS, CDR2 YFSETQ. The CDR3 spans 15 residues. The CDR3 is CASSSRDRDQETQYF. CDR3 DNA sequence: TGCGCCAGCAGCTCCCGGGACAGGGACCAAGAGACCCAGTACTTC.

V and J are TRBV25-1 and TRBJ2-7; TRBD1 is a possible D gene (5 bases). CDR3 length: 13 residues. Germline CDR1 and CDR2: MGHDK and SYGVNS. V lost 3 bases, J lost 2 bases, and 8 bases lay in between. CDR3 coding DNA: TGTGCCAGCAGTGAGGACAACGCCTACGAGCAGTACTTC. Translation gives CASSEDNAYEQYF.

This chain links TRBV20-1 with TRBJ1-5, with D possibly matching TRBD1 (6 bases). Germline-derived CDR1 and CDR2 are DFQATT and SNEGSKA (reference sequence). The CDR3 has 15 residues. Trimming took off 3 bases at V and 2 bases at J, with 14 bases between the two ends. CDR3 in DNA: TGCAGTGCTAGTTGGGGGGCGGCGGGCAATCAGCCCCAGCATTTT. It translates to CSASWGAAGNQPQHF.

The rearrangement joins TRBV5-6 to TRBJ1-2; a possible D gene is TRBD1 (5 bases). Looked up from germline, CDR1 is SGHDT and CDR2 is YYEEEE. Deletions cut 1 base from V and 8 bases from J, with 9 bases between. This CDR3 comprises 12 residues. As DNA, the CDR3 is TGTGCCAGCAGCTTGCGGGCAGGGGGCTACACCTTC. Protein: CASSLRAGGYTF.

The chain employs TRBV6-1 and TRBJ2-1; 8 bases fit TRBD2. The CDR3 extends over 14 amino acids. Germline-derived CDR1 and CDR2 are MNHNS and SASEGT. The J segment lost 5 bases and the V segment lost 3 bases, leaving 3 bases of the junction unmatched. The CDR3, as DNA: TGTGCCAGCAGTGATTGGCGGGAGGACAATGAGCAGTTCTTC. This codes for CASSDWREDNEQFF.